Listed below are T cell receptor beta chains from one sample, sequenced in a study of Ad26.COV2.S vaccination and SARS-CoV-2 variants. TCRdb's copy holds only in-frame clones and misses some; the assay was immunoSEQ multiplex PCR. The sample yields fewer than 900,000 clones, roughly 90% seen once. The sequencing here drew on peripheral blood, taken in a trial of Ad26.COV2.S vaccine versus placebo. The receptors derive from a person between 18 and 65 years old who received the Ad26.COV2.S COVID-19 vaccine or a placebo. The CDR3 runs from the conserved cysteine through the conserved F or W. The order of the fields is J gene, V gene, D gene, clone size, CDR3 DNA, CDR3 protein. The D gene is left open where the match is weak. Clone size appears in some rows only: once, few, many, or a class for an expanded clone.

j_gene: TRBJ1-6
v_gene: TRBV18
d_gene: -
abundance: -
CDR3nt: TGTGCCAGCTCACCAATAGGACAGTATAATTCACCCCTCCACTTT
CDR3aa: CASSPIGQYNSPLHF

j_gene: TRBJ2-1
v_gene: TRBV5-1
d_gene: -
abundance: -
CDR3nt: TGCGCCAGCAGCTTGCAGCCAACCGCCTCATACAATGAGCAGTTCTTC
CDR3aa: CASSLQPTASYNEQFF

j_gene: TRBJ2-2
v_gene: TRBV6-5
d_gene: -
abundance: -
CDR3nt: TGTGCCAGCACCCGGGACATAAACACCGGGGAGCTGTTTTTT
CDR3aa: CASTRDINTGELFF

j_gene: TRBJ2-5
v_gene: TRBV2
d_gene: TRBD2
abundance: -
CDR3nt: TGTGCCAGCAGTGACGAGGGTAGCGGGATTTCAAAAGAGACCCAGTACTTC
CDR3aa: CASSDEGSGISKETQYF

j_gene: TRBJ1-5
v_gene: TRBV5-4
d_gene: TRBD1
abundance: once
CDR3nt: TGTGCCAGCAGCTTGGGGGGGGGACAGCTAAATCAGCCCCAGCATTTT
CDR3aa: CASSLGGGQLNQPQHF

j_gene: TRBJ1-1
v_gene: TRBV18
d_gene: -
abundance: -
CDR3nt: TGTGCCAGCTCCGCCAGGACAGTGAACACTGAAGCTTTCTTT
CDR3aa: CASSARTVNTEAFF

j_gene: TRBJ2-6
v_gene: TRBV4-3
d_gene: -
abundance: -
CDR3nt: TGCGCCAGCAGCCAAAGAGGTCGGAGTGGGTCTGGGGCCAACGTCCTGACTTTC
CDR3aa: CASSQRGRSGSGANVLTF

j_gene: TRBJ2-3
v_gene: TRBV7-9
d_gene: TRBD2
abundance: -
CDR3nt: TGTGCCAGCAGCTTCGGTGCGGGAGGCACAGATACGCAGTATTTT
CDR3aa: CASSFGAGGTDTQYF

j_gene: TRBJ2-1
v_gene: TRBV30
d_gene: -
abundance: -
CDR3nt: TGTGCCTGGAGCGTGCAGGGCAATGAGCAGTTCTTC
CDR3aa: CAWSVQGNEQFF

j_gene: TRBJ2-3
v_gene: TRBV12-3/TRBV12-4
d_gene: TRBD2
abundance: -
CDR3nt: TGTGCCACGGCGAGGGAGGGTACAGATACGCAGTATTTT
CDR3aa: CATAREGTDTQYF

j_gene: TRBJ2-1
v_gene: TRBV25-1
d_gene: -
abundance: few
CDR3nt: TGTGCCAGCAGTAGAAGGGGCTTTACCTACAATGAGCAGTTCTTC
CDR3aa: CASSRRGFTYNEQFF

j_gene: TRBJ1-2
v_gene: TRBV11-2
d_gene: -
abundance: -
CDR3nt: TGTGCCAGCAGCCCACAGGAGTCTCATGGCTACACCTTC
CDR3aa: CASSPQESHGYTF

j_gene: TRBJ1-5
v_gene: TRBV6-5
d_gene: TRBD1
abundance: -
CDR3nt: TGTGCCAGCAGTTACTCGATGACAGGGAGCAATCAGCCCCAGCATTTT
CDR3aa: CASSYSMTGSNQPQHF

j_gene: TRBJ1-4
v_gene: TRBV3-1/TRBV3-2
d_gene: -
abundance: -
CDR3nt: TGTGCCAGCAGCCATTATACAGACGCAACTAATGAAAAACTGTTTTTT
CDR3aa: CASSHYTDATNEKLFF

j_gene: TRBJ2-4
v_gene: TRBV3-1/TRBV3-2
d_gene: TRBD2
abundance: -
CDR3nt: TGTGCCAGCAGCCAAGATCATACTAGCGGGGGTAAAAACATTCAGTACTTC
CDR3aa: CASSQDHTSGGKNIQYF

j_gene: TRBJ1-4
v_gene: TRBV2
d_gene: -
abundance: -
CDR3nt: TGTGCCAGCAGTGTGACAGGTAGACAAGAAAAACTGTTTTTT
CDR3aa: CASSVTGRQEKLFF